This is a list of T cell receptor beta chains from one sample in a study of cytomegalovirus exposure and HLA in healthy donors. Generated by immunoSEQ multiplex PCR, the TCRdb table keeps only in-frame clones and is missing some. This sample has roughly 70,000 clones, with roughly 72% found just once. Sequenced: PBMCs. The receptors derive from a man aged 50 to 60 in good health and CMV-seronegative. Each CDR3 is given with its conserved first and last residue. A D gene is named only where the DNA matches it firmly. Where a row states a size, it is once, few, many or the class of an expanded clone; other rows omit it.

j_call d_call v_call clone_size cdr3_nt cdr3_aa
TRBJ2-7 TRBD2 TRBV15 . TGTGCCACCAGCACTAAAACTAGCGGCTCCTACGAGCAGTACTTC CATSTKTSGSYEQYF
TRBJ1-1 . TRBV2 . TGTGCCAGCAGCGAGACTGGTCCCCAAGCTTTCTTT CASSETGPQAFF
TRBJ1-1 . TRBV4-2 few TGTGCCAGCAGCCCTCTGGGAGACGGGGGAACTGAAGCTTTCTTT CASSPLGDGGTEAFF
TRBJ1-5 . TRBV28 . TGTGCCAGCAGTCCGCCCTTGAGAAATCAGCCCCAGCATTTT CASSPPLRNQPQHF
TRBJ1-2 . TRBV19 . TGTGCCAGTAGTGTCGACGGGGGAAACTATGGCTACACCTTC CASSVDGGNYGYTF
TRBJ1-1 TRBD1 TRBV2 . TGTGCCAGCAGTAACAGGGGGACGGCTTTCTTT CASSNRGTAFF
TRBJ2-5 TRBD1 TRBV7-2 . TGTGCCAGCAGCTCCGGGACAGGTACAAAGACCCAGTACTTC CASSSGTGTKTQYF
TRBJ1-1 TRBD1 TRBV13 . TGTGCCAGCAGCTTAGAAGGACAGGGGGCGCGGACTGAAGCTTTCTTT CASSLEGQGARTEAFF
TRBJ1-6 TRBD1 TRBV6-5 . TGTGCCAGCAGTTACTCTGAGGGGGCGCGGTCACCCCTCCACTTT CASSYSEGARSPLHF
TRBJ2-7 TRBD1 TRBV5-1 . TGCGCCAGCAGCTGGGGGGACAGGGAACATGGCGAGCAGTACTTC CASSWGDREHGEQYF
TRBJ1-2 . TRBV15 . TGTGCCACCAGCTATGAAACTGATGGCTACACCTTC CATSYETDGYTF
TRBJ1-2 . TRBV11-2 . TGTGCCAGCAGCGGAGGGTGGGGCTACACCTTC CASSGGWGYTF
TRBJ1-5 . TRBV19 . TGTGCCAGTCGTCGACAGGAAGGAGAACAGCCCCAGCATTTT CASRRQEGEQPQHF
TRBJ2-1 . TRBV7-3 . TGTGCCAGCAGCTTAACTCCCCTTGACAATGAGCAGTTCTTC CASSLTPLDNEQFF
TRBJ2-7 . TRBV6-5 . TGTGCCAGCAGTTACCTGGGGGCCGAGCAGTACTTC CASSYLGAEQYF
TRBJ2-2 TRBD2 TRBV7-9 . TGTGCCAGCAGCTTGATGTTAGCGGGGGCTGGCACCGGGGAGCTGTTTTTT CASSLMLAGAGTGELFF
TRBJ1-5 . TRBV19 . TGTGCCAGTAGTATAGAGGTCCGGCAGCCCCAGCATTTT CASSIEVRQPQHF
TRBJ2-1 TRBD2 TRBV10-3 . TGTGCCATCAGGGGGACTACGGGTAGGAATGAGCAGTTCTTC CAIRGTTGRNEQFF
TRBJ1-3 TRBD1 TRBV5-4 . TGTGCCAGCAGCTTGGGCGGGACAGGGTCTGGAAACACCATATATTTT CASSLGGTGSGNTIYF
TRBJ2-1 . TRBV18 once TGTGCCAGCTCATTACAGGTTACTGAGCAGTTCTTC CASSLQVTEQFF
TRBJ1-4 TRBD1 TRBV5-4 once TGTGCCAGCAGCTCACAGGGGTCTCATAATGAAAAACTGTTTTTT CASSSQGSHNEKLFF
TRBJ2-2 TRBD1 TRBV6-6 . TGTGCCAGCAGAACCGGGACAGGGGGTTTGGGGGAGCTGTTTTTT CASRTGTGGLGELFF
TRBJ1-2 . TRBV13 . TGTGCCAGCAGCTTAAGTGGGACAACTAACTATGGCTACACCTTC CASSLSGTTNYGYTF
TRBJ2-1 . TRBV7-9 . TGTGCCAGCAGCTTGTGGGGAGGTCGGAACAATGAGCAGTTCTTC CASSLWGGRNNEQFF
TRBJ2-3 TRBD1 TRBV27 few TGTGCCAGCAGTTTCCCAGGGGGCTCGGCAGATACGCAGTATTTT CASSFPGGSADTQYF
TRBJ1-1 . TRBV9 . TGTGCCAGCAGCGTAGGTGGAGGGAGGAACACTGAAGCTTTCTTT CASSVGGGRNTEAFF
TRBJ1-2 . TRBV18 . TGTGCCAGCTCACCCTCCCAGGACTATGGCTACACCTTC CASSPSQDYGYTF
TRBJ2-1 . TRBV6-5 . TGTGCCAGCAGACGACAGTACTCCAACAATGAGCAGTTCTTC CASRRQYSNNEQFF
TRBJ1-2 TRBD1 TRBV6-5 . TGTGCCAGCAGTTACGAGGGCAGGGGGCGTGATGGCTACACCTTC CASSYEGRGRDGYTF
TRBJ2-5 . TRBV6-5 . TGTGCCAGCAAGGGGCCAGCGGGAGAGACCCAGTACTTC CASKGPAGETQYF
TRBJ2-7 TRBD1 TRBV7-8 . TGTGCCAGCAGCTTAAGAGACAGGGGCCGTTCCTACGAGCAGTACTTC CASSLRDRGRSYEQYF
TRBJ1-5 TRBD1 TRBV28 . TGTGCCAGCAGTTTTCAGTTTCCGGGACAGACCATCCCCCCCCAGCATTTT CASSFQFPGQTIPPQHF
TRBJ1-1 TRBD1 TRBV19 . TGTGCCAGTAGTACGCCCCGACAGGGGAAAACTGAAGCTTTCTTT CASSTPRQGKTEAFF
TRBJ2-7 TRBD1 TRBV19 . TGTGCCAGTAGTAGGTCCGCGACAGGGGGCTGGTACGAGCAGTACTTC CASSRSATGGWYEQYF
TRBJ2-1 . TRBV29-1 . TGCAGCGTGGGGAACGGGGGTCTCTACAATGAGCAGTTCTTC CSVGNGGLYNEQFF
TRBJ1-1 . TRBV28 . TGTGCCAGCAGTTTTTTGGTCGGGAACACTGAAGCTTTCTTT CASSFLVGNTEAFF
TRBJ2-7 . TRBV7-2 few TGTGCCAGCAGCTTAGCGGTCAGCTACGAGCAGTACTTC CASSLAVSYEQYF
TRBJ2-2 . TRBV25-1 . TGTGCCAGCAGTCCCCTCACCGGGGAGCTGTTTTTT CASSPLTGELFF
TRBJ2-7 TRBD2 TRBV30 . TGTGCCTGGACTCGGACTAGCGGGACCAACGAGCAGTACTTC CAWTRTSGTNEQYF
TRBJ2-1 TRBD1 TRBV28 . TGTGCCAGCAGCCCAGAGGGGGCGAAATACAATGAGCAGTTCTTC CASSPEGAKYNEQFF
TRBJ2-7 TRBD2 TRBV25-1 . TGTGCCAGCAGTGACCCCGGACTAGCGGGAGCATTTTACGAGCAGTACTTC CASSDPGLAGAFYEQYF
TRBJ2-7 TRBD2 TRBV7-2 few TGTGCCAGCAGCTACAGCGGGAGTGAATGGATCGAGCAGTACTTC CASSYSGSEWIEQYF
TRBJ1-1 . TRBV5-4 . TGTGCCAGCAGCCTTCCGGGGAACACTGAAGCTTTCTTT CASSLPGNTEAFF
TRBJ1-1 . TRBV28 . TGTGCCAGCAGAGGAGACAGATCGAACACTGAAGCTTTCTTT CASRGDRSNTEAFF
TRBJ1-3 . TRBV6-1 . TGTGCCAGCATTCGTAGTGGTGCTGGAAACACCATATATTTT CASIRSGAGNTIYF
TRBJ2-7 TRBD2 TRBV11-2 . TGTGCCAGCAGCCCGGGGGGTTCCGTCGAGCAGTACTTC CASSPGGSVEQYF
TRBJ1-4 . TRBV25-1 . TGTGCCAGTTTCGGTGAAAAACTGTTTTTT CASFGEKLFF